These 9 T cell receptor beta chains share one sample of origin, sequenced in a study of CD8 T cells in ankylosing spondylitis. Each CDR3 protein is one row after TCRdb ran MiXCR on the 5' RACE reads. The sample consists of around 250,000 distinct CDR3 sequences, about 11% of them appearing once. The sequenced material came from blood, either unsorted or a sorted T cell fraction (not recorded which). The receptors shown here come from a male donor with ankylosing spondylitis or in good health (not recorded which).

This clonotype was picked up many times. The J gene is TRBJ1-2, the V gene TRBV11-1; D gene ambiguous. V was shortened by 7 bases and J by 5 bases, with 20 bases between the two germline ends. Germline values: CDR1 SGHAT, CDR2 FQDESV (reference sequence). CDR3 length: 15 residues. The CDR3 spells CASTPSQDVRYGYTF. The CDR3 nucleotides are TGTGCCAGCACACCCTCACAAGACGTAAGATATGGCTACACCTTC. The full variable domain, completed using reference TRBV11-1 and TRBJ1-2, is EAEVAQSPRYKITEKSQAVAFWCDPISGHATLYWYRQILGQGPELLVQFQDESVVDDSQLPKDRFSAERLKGVDSTLKIQPAELGDSAMYLCASTPSQDVRYGYTFGSGTRLTVV.

This clonotype was counted ten times or more. The V call is TRBV7-2, the J call TRBJ2-6; D not resolved. Trimming took off 2 bases at V and 4 bases at J, with 3 bases between the two ends. The CDR3 extends over 13 amino acids. Germline assignment: CDR1 SGHTA and CDR2 FQGNSA. The CDR3 here is CASSLRGANVLTF. DNA of the CDR3: TGTGCCAGCAGCTTAAGGGGGGCCAACGTCCTGACTTTC.

The chain couples TRBV12-3 or TRBV12-4 to TRBJ2-1; D uncertain. CDR3 size: 12 residues. V gave up 6 bases and J gave up 7 bases, with 10 bases separating them. The CDR3 nucleotides read TGTGCCAGCAGCCCTTCTCGAAATGAGCAGTTCTTC. It yields the protein CASSPSRNEQFF.

The chain links TRBV10-3 to TRBJ2-3; no definite D call. Trimming removed 2 bases from V and 0 bases from J, with 9 bases in between. Germline loops: CDR1 ENHRY, CDR2 SYGVKD. This CDR3 contains 15 residues. The CDR3 DNA sequence: TGTGCCATCAGTGAGGGGCCCGCTAGCACAGATACGCAGTATTTT. This translates into CAISEGPASTDTQYF.

This clonotype came up many times. V usage is TRBV7-2 and J usage is TRBJ1-5; weak D call: TRBD1 (6 bases). Looked up from germline, CDR1 is SGHTA and CDR2 is FQGNSA. The CDR3 is 14 residues long. Trimming took 4 bases from V and 7 from J, leaving 14 bases between them. Written as DNA, the CDR3 is TGTGCCAGCAGCTCACAGGGTGACCGGCAGCCCCAGCATTTT. Translated, it gives CASSSQGDRQPQHF.

In this sample, this clonotype turned up a few times. The rearrangement links TRBV13 to TRBJ2-1; TRBD2 matches 11 bases. This CDR3 is built from 17 residues. The germline gives CDR1 PRHDT, CDR2 FYEKMQ (reference sequence). V gave up 5 bases and J gave up 0 bases; unmatched junction bases: 6. The CDR3 sequence is CASSPRTSGYSYNEQFF. CDR3 in DNA: TGTGCCAGCAGCCCCCGGACTAGCGGGTACTCCTACAATGAGCAGTTCTTC.

This clonotype was recorded many times. This chain links TRBV5-1 with TRBJ2-5; possibly TRBD2 for D (7 bases). The germline CDR1 and CDR2 sequences are SGHRS and YFSETQ. V was shortened by 3 bases and J by 5 bases, with 17 bases between the two germline ends. This CDR3 region has 15 residues. For the CDR3, the DNA is TGCGCCAGCAGCTACGTGGGGGGGGCAGCGGAGACCCAGTACTTC. Amino acid sequence: CASSYVGGAAETQYF. The full variable domain, rest sourced from reference TRBV5-1 and TRBJ2-5, is KAGVTQTPRYLIKTRGQQVTLSCSPISGHRSVSWYQQTPGQGLQFLFEYFSETQRNKGNFPGRFSGRQFSNSRSEMNVSTLELGDSALYLCASSYVGGAAETQYFGPGTRLLVL.

As concerns this clonotype: This may be a read error: a much more frequent sequence differs by one nucleotide. This chain joins TRBV5-6 and TRBJ1-2; TRBD1 aligns across 9 bases. Germline V gives CDR1 SGHDT, CDR2 YYEEEE. V was clipped by 4 bases and J by 6 bases; unmatched bases: 10. The CDR3 is made up of 15 amino acids. CDR3 in amino acids: CASSITTGGRHGYTF. CDR3 sequence (DNA): TGTGCCAGCAGCATAACGACAGGGGGACGGCATGGCTACACCTTC.

This clonotype showed up many times. The gene calls are TRBV11-2 and TRBJ2-3; a weak D match, TRBD2 (6 bases). This CDR3 has 15 residues. CDR1 is SGHAT and CDR2 is FQNNGV in the germline V gene. Trimming pared 5 bases from V and 5 bases from J, leaving 17 bases between. In DNA, the CDR3 is TGTGCCAGCAGCCCCCGGCCGCTGCGGGGAGATACGCAGTATTTT. Translation: CASSPRPLRGDTQYF.